The 6 T cell receptor beta chains presented below share a single source sample, sequenced in a study of CD8 T cells in ankylosing spondylitis. Each CDR3 protein gets one entry after TCRdb re-called the 5' RACE reads with MiXCR. The sample lists around 130,000 distinct CDR3 sequences, 9.3% seen once, with about 3.6% in the top ten. The specimen was blood, either unsorted or a sorted T cell fraction (not recorded which). Receptors were obtained from a male donor with ankylosing spondylitis or in good health (not recorded which).

The chain couples TRBV6-5 to TRBJ2-5; D is uncertain. The length of the CDR3 is 10 residues. V shed 4 bases and J shed 13 bases, with 10 bases lying between them. Germline CDR1 is MNHEY and CDR2 is SVGAGI. CDR3 nucleotide sequence: TGTGCCAGCAGTTCCGTAACCGGGTACTTC. This gives the protein CASSSVTGYF.

The sample holds many counts of this clonotype. The rearrangement uses TRBV4-1 and TRBJ2-1, with TRBD2 matching over 11 bases. The CDR3 length is 17 residues. Per the germline V gene, CDR1 is MGHRA and CDR2 is YSYEKL. Trimming took 2 bases from V and 3 from J; bases not matched to a gene: 6. The CDR3 loop reads CASSQSTSGKIYNEQFF. Written as DNA, the CDR3 is TGCGCCAGCAGCCAATCGACTAGCGGGAAGATCTACAATGAGCAGTTCTTC.

This clonotype was observed many times. The gene calls are TRBV6-1 and TRBJ2-7, with 11 bases identical to TRBD1. Per germline, CDR1 MNHNS and CDR2 SASEGT. With V trimmed by 4 bases and J by 4 bases, 15 bases remained unmatched. The CDR3 covers 18 residues. The CDR3 DNA reads as TGTGCCAGCAGTGCGCGATCCCGGGACAGGGGGATTAGTTACGAGCAGTACTTC. Translated: CASSARSRDRGISYEQYF.

This clonotype has more than one count but fewer than ten. The rearrangement links TRBV6-2 or TRBV6-3 to TRBJ2-1; D perhaps matches TRBD2 (6 bases). Germline lookup yields CDR1 MNHEY and CDR2 SVGEGT. The V and J ends lost 2 bases and 8 bases respectively, with 13 bases between them. This CDR3 region has 14 residues. CDR3 loop: CASSYLIGGDEQFF. In nucleotides, the CDR3 is TGTGCCAGCAGTTACCTGATCGGGGGTGATGAGCAGTTCTTC.

This chain links TRBV18 with TRBJ1-3, with D unclear. CDR3 length: 16 residues. V lost 3 bases to trimming and J lost 0 bases, with 12 bases between them. Germline CDR1 is KGHSH and CDR2 is LQKENI. In DNA form, the CDR3 reads TGTGCCAGCTCACCTTCGACACCGTCCTCTGGAAACACCATATATTTT. Residues: CASSPSTPSSGNTIYF.

The V call is TRBV29-1, the J call TRBJ2-3; TRBD2 is a possible D gene (5 bases). CDR3 length: 15 amino acids. Trimming pared 3 bases from V and 7 bases from J, leaving 20 bases between. Germline CDR1 and CDR2: SQVTM and ANQGSEA. The CDR3 protein is CSVDIIYPPGNTQYF. The CDR3 nucleotides read TGCAGCGTTGATATAATATATCCCCCCGGGAATACGCAGTATTTT.